The 5 T cell receptor beta chains given below trace back to one sample, sequenced in a study of blood T cell repertoires in COVID-19. Profiling relied on immunoSEQ multiplex PCR, and the TCRdb table lists in-frame clones only, not all of them. The top ten clones hold about 9% of a sample with over 200,000 clones, 65% to 85% of them seen once. The specimen was peripheral blood. These receptor sequences come from a man aged 35-49 years with active or convalescent COVID-19.

This clone occurred once. The chain employs TRBV6-2 or TRBV6-3 and TRBJ2-2; the match to TRBD1 covers 10 bases. CDR1 is MNHEY and CDR2 is SVGEGT in the germline V gene. CDR3 length: 17 residues. J was trimmed by 2 bases and V by 2 bases; bases with no gene match: 5. The CDR3, as DNA: TGTGCCAGCAGTTACCCTGGGACAGGGGCAAACACCGGGGAGCTGTTTTTT. This sequence encodes CASSYPGTGANTGELFF.

The gene calls are TRBV12-3 or TRBV12-4 and TRBJ1-1; D unclear. V gave up 5 bases and J gave up 4 bases, with 8 bases separating them. The CDR3 length is 12 residues. The CDR3, as DNA: TGTGCCAGCAGTACCAGCGGCACTGAAGCTTTCTTT. This sequence encodes CASSTSGTEAFF.

This chain links TRBV3-1 (or the pseudogene TRBV3-2) with TRBJ2-7; no firm D call. This CDR3 is 15 amino acids long. V lost 0 bases and J lost 3, with 12 bases in between. Germline V gives CDR1 LGHDT, CDR2 YNNKEL (reference sequence). The CDR3 DNA follows: TGTGCCAGCAGCCAAGATCCCGGGTTAAACTACGAGCAGTACTTC. Translated: CASSQDPGLNYEQYF.

The chain joins TRBV18 to TRBJ2-6, with 8 bases identical to TRBD1. CDR3 length: 18 amino acids. In germline, CDR1 is KGHSH, CDR2 LQKENI. With 2 bases clipped from V and 0 bases from J, the junction kept 6 bases outside the gene matches. CDR3 nucleotide sequence: TGTGCCAGCTCACCAGGGACAGGAGGGTCCTCTGGGGCCAACGTCCTGACTTTC. It yields the protein CASSPGTGGSSGANVLTF.

This clone was recorded a few times. J is TRBJ2-5 and V is TRBV4-1, with a tentative D call TRBD2 (7 bases). The CDR3 has 17 amino acids. Looked up from germline, CDR1 is MGHRA and CDR2 is YSYEKL. The V end was cut by 1 base, the J end by 1 base, with 16 bases between. CDR3 sequence (DNA): TGCGCCAGCAGCCAAGGTCGAGGGGGAGGGAGCCAAGAGACCCAGTACTTC. This codes for CASSQGRGGGSQETQYF.